The following is a TCR beta chain sequence with its context. What it binds is unknown. The data were produced by immunoSEQ multiplex PCR, yet TCRdb's version contains in-frame clones alone and is incomplete. This sample carries roughly 140,000 clones, around 86% of them seen once, and the ten largest clones take 4% to 6%. Deletions cut 0 bases from V and 8 bases from J, with 13 bases between. In germline, CDR1 is SGHDN, CDR2 FVKESK. This CDR3 region has 15 residues. The data stem from a study of Ad26.COV2.S vaccination and SARS-CoV-2 variants. The study, taken as a whole, reports: Those who received the vaccine showed greater spike-specific TCR breadth than those given placebo. Total T cell responses may have been underestimated by the TCR breadth and depth analyses. Vaccine recipients and placebo recipients showed similar non-spike TCR breadth. Reports say spike-specific CD8+ and CD4+ T cell responses covered substantial breadth after vaccination.

This specimen consisted of peripheral blood, obtained after recovery from COVID-19. The gene calls are TRBV14 and TRBJ1-4; no reliable D call. This clonotype was sampled from a human donor who had recovered from COVID-19. The CDR3 nucleotides are TGTGCCAGCAGCCAAGATGTAACAGTAGGGGAAAAACTGTTTTTT. This encodes CASSQDVTVGEKLFF.